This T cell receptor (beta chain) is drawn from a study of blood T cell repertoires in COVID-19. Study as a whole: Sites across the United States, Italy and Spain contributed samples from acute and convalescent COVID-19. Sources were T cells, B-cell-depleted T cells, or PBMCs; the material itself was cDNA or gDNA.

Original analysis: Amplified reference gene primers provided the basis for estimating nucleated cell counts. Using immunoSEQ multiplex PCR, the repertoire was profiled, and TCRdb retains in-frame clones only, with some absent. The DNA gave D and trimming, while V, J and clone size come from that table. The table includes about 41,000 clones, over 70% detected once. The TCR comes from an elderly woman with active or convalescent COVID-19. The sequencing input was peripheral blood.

CDR3 protein: CAISESSGNEAFF. The CDR3, as DNA: TGTGCCATCAGTGAGTCGTCAGGGAATGAAGCTTTCTTT. The genes are TRBV10-3 and TRBJ1-1, with D perhaps TRBD1 (5 bases). Per the germline V gene, CDR1 is ENHRY and CDR2 is SYGVKD. This CDR3 has 13 residues. With 0 bases removed from V and 7 bases from J, the gap between germline ends came to 9 bases.